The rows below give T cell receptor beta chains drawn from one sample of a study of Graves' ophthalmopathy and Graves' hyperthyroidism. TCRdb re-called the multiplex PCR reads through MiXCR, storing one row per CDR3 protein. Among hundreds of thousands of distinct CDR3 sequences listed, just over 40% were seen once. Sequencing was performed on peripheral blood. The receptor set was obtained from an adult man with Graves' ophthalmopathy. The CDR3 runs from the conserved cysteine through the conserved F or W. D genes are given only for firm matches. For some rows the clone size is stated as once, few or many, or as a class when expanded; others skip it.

CDR3 protein: CASSLGLAGFNTGELFF; CDR3 DNA: TGTGCCAGCAGCTTGGGACTAGCGGGCTTCAACACCGGGGAGCTGTTTTTT; J gene: TRBJ2-2; V gene: TRBV25-1; D gene: TRBD2; clone size: .
CDR3 protein: CASSAGRANVLTF; CDR3 DNA: TGTGCCAGCAGCGCCGGCCGGGCCAACGTCCTGACTTTC; J gene: TRBJ2-6; V gene: TRBV7-2; D gene: .; clone size: .
CDR3 protein: CASSQGPRGEQYF; CDR3 DNA: TGTGCCAGCAGCCAGGGACCTCGAGGCGAGCAGTACTTC; J gene: TRBJ2-7; V gene: TRBV6-2/TRBV6-3; D gene: .; clone size: few
CDR3 protein: CASSLYKREGLETQYF; CDR3 DNA: TGCGCCAGCAGCTTGTATAAGCGGGAGGGCCTTGAGACCCAGTACTTC; J gene: TRBJ2-5; V gene: TRBV5-1; D gene: TRBD2; clone size: many
CDR3 protein: CASSRGTGDYSPLHF; CDR3 DNA: TGTGCCAGCAGCCGGGGGACAGGGGATTATTCACCCCTCCACTTT; J gene: TRBJ1-6; V gene: TRBV7-2; D gene: TRBD1; clone size: .
CDR3 protein: CASSQARQSLSTNEKLFF; CDR3 DNA: TGTGCCAGCAGCCAAGCCCGACAGAGCCTTTCAACTAATGAAAAACTGTTTTTT; J gene: TRBJ1-4; V gene: TRBV5-1; D gene: .; clone size: few
CDR3 protein: CSVDRTSGRGNPDTQYF; CDR3 DNA: TGCAGCGTTGACCGGACTAGCGGGAGGGGTAACCCAGATACGCAGTATTTT; J gene: TRBJ2-3; V gene: TRBV29-1; D gene: TRBD2; clone size: few
CDR3 protein: CASRADTEAFF; CDR3 DNA: TGCGCCAGCAGAGCGGACACTGAAGCTTTCTTT; J gene: TRBJ1-1; V gene: TRBV5-1; D gene: .; clone size: many
CDR3 protein: CASSLVAKSPLHF; CDR3 DNA: TGTGCCAGCAGCTTAGTGGCCAAATCACCCCTCCACTTT; J gene: TRBJ1-6; V gene: TRBV7-2; D gene: .; clone size: many
CDR3 protein: CSARNPEQGDSYEQYF; CDR3 DNA: TGCAGTGCTAGGAACCCCGAACAGGGGGACTCCTACGAGCAGTACTTC; J gene: TRBJ2-7; V gene: TRBV20-1; D gene: TRBD1; clone size: many
CDR3 protein: CASSVETYTGELFF; CDR3 DNA: TGTGCCAGCAGCGTAGAGACCTACACCGGGGAGCTGTTTTTT; J gene: TRBJ2-2; V gene: TRBV9; D gene: .; clone size: many
CDR3 protein: CASSAIAGGPVGTQYF; CDR3 DNA: TGCGCCAGCAGCGCTATAGCGGGAGGGCCGGTGGGGACCCAGTACTTC; J gene: TRBJ2-5; V gene: TRBV5-1; D gene: TRBD2; clone size: few
CDR3 protein: CASSRGSGKGTGELFF; CDR3 DNA: TGTGCCAGCTCTCGGGGTAGCGGGAAGGGCACCGGGGAGCTGTTTTTT; J gene: TRBJ2-2; V gene: TRBV25-1; D gene: TRBD2; clone size: many
CDR3 protein: CASATGTGLYEQYF; CDR3 DNA: TGTGCTAGTGCCACCGGGACAGGACTCTACGAGCAGTACTTC; J gene: TRBJ2-7; V gene: TRBV12-5; D gene: TRBD1; clone size: .
CDR3 protein: CATSSGPQSSGGEQYF; CDR3 DNA: TGTGCCACCAGCAGCGGACCTCAAAGCAGTGGGGGCGAGCAGTACTTC; J gene: TRBJ2-7; V gene: TRBV15; D gene: .; clone size: .
CDR3 protein: CASSLRGIARGAYEQYF; CDR3 DNA: TGTGCCAGCAGTTTACGGGGGATCGCACGGGGGGCCTACGAGCAGTACTTC; J gene: TRBJ2-7; V gene: TRBV12-3/TRBV12-4; D gene: TRBD2; clone size: .
CDR3 protein: CASNPSGRTNTGELFF; CDR3 DNA: TGCGCCAGCAATCCTAGCGGGAGAACGAACACCGGGGAGCTGTTTTTT; J gene: TRBJ2-2; V gene: TRBV5-1; D gene: TRBD2; clone size: .
CDR3 protein: CASSENRDRFTEAFF; CDR3 DNA: TGCGCCAGCAGCGAAAACCGGGACAGATTCACTGAAGCTTTCTTT; J gene: TRBJ1-1; V gene: TRBV7-9; D gene: TRBD1; clone size: .
CDR3 protein: CASRAGFQETQYF; CDR3 DNA: TGTGCCAGCAGGGCCGGGTTTCAAGAGACCCAGTACTTC; J gene: TRBJ2-5; V gene: TRBV2; D gene: .; clone size: many
CDR3 protein: CSCWGAGAFF; CDR3 DNA: TGCAGTTGTTGGGGGGCGGGAGCTTTCTTT; J gene: TRBJ1-1; V gene: TRBV29-1; D gene: .; clone size: .
CDR3 protein: CSARGATNEKLFF; CDR3 DNA: TGCAGTGCTAGGGGCGCAACTAATGAAAAACTGTTTTTT; J gene: TRBJ1-4; V gene: TRBV20-1; D gene: .; clone size: many
CDR3 protein: CASGLWSLASYQETQYF; CDR3 DNA: TGTGCTAGTGGTTTGTGGTCCCTAGCGTCGTACCAAGAGACCCAGTACTTC; J gene: TRBJ2-5; V gene: TRBV12-5; D gene: .; clone size: .